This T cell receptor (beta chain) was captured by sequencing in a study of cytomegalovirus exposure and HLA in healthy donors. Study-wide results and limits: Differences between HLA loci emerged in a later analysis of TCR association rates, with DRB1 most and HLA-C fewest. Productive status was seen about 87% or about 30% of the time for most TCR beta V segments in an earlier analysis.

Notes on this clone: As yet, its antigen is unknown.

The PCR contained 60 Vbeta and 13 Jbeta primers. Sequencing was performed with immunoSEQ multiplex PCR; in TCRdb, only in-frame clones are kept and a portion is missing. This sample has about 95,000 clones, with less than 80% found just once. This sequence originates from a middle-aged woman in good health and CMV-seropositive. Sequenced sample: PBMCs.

The CDR3 reads CASSSMGLAGTDTQYF. The CDR3 nucleotides read TGTGCCAGCAGCTCGATGGGACTAGCGGGAACAGATACGCAGTATTTT. The chain employs TRBV9 and TRBJ2-3, with 13 bases lining up with TRBD2. CDR1 SGDLS and CDR2 YYNGEE come from the germline V gene. This CDR3 spans 16 amino acids. Trimming took 4 bases from V and 3 from J; bases not matched to a gene: 5.